This TCR beta chain was recovered during a study of T cells in Graves' hyperthyroidism and ophthalmopathy. Trimming took 7 bases from V and 7 from J; bases not matched to a gene: 12. CDR1 is SQVTM and CDR2 is ANQGSEA in the germline V gene. The length of the CDR3 is 15 residues. Amplified regions were TCR beta CDR3 sequences from RNA transcripts. HTBI primers were used for first-round RT-PCR of the TCR CDR3. TCRdb used MiXCR to reprocess the multiplex PCR reads, holding one entry per CDR3 protein. Of about 400,000 distinct CDR3 sequences in the sample, over 13% were seen once. V and J are TRBV29-1 and TRBJ2-2, with 10 nucleotides matching TRBD1. The sequencing sample was made of blood. The origin of this receptor is a man over 45 with Graves' ophthalmopathy. The chain's CDR3 is CSGSIGTGVGGELFF. The CDR3 DNA reads as TGCAGCGGATCAATCGGGACAGGGGTTGGCGGGGAGCTGTTTTTT.